The 30 T cell receptor beta chains given below trace back to one sample, sequenced in a study of blood T cell repertoires in COVID-19. The data were produced by immunoSEQ multiplex PCR, yet TCRdb's version contains in-frame clones alone and is incomplete. The sample contains about 200,000 clones, roughly nine tenths of which appear only once. What was sequenced was peripheral blood. The receptors stem from a woman in her 70s with acute or convalescent COVID-19.

The CDR3 DNA follows: TGTGCCAGCAGCCCCAGGGGACAGGGGGCAGCCGGGGAGCTGTTTTTT. This codes for CASSPRGQGAAGELFF. This sequence joins TRBV5-5 and TRBJ2-2; 12 positions match TRBD1. This CDR3 is built from 16 residues. V shed 4 bases and J 6 bases; nucleotides not matched to a gene: 7. Germline lookup yields CDR1 SGHKS and CDR2 YYEKEE (reference sequence). The full variable domain, with the rest looked up from reference TRBV5-5 and TRBJ2-2, is DAGVTQSPTHLIKTRGQQVTLRCSPISGHKSVSWYQQVLGQGPQFIFQYYEKEERGRGNFPDRFSARQFPNYSSELNVNALLLGDSALYLCASSPRGQGAAGELFFGEGSRLTVL.

Only one count was recorded for this clone. V gene TRBV3-1 (or the pseudogene TRBV3-2) combines with J gene TRBJ2-7; possible D gene TRBD2, 6 bases. The ends were cut back, 7 bases at V and 1 base at J, with 20 bases in the middle. The germline gives CDR1 LGHDT, CDR2 YNNKEL (reference sequence). This CDR3 contains 16 residues. For the CDR3, the DNA is TGTGCCAGCACCACGTGGGGGGTGTTACCTTCCTACGAGCAGTACTTC. Its protein is CASTTWGVLPSYEQYF.

The chain combines TRBV4-2 with TRBJ2-5, with 9 nucleotides matching TRBD2. J gave up 5 bases and V 4 bases, and 23 bases lay outside the gene matches. The CDR3 has 20 residues. The germline V gene encodes CDR1 LGHNA and CDR2 YNFKEQ. CDR3 amino acids: CASSRGRVRGGAPWEETQYF. In DNA form, the CDR3 reads TGTGCCAGCAGCCGGGGAAGGGTGCGCGGGGGGGCCCCCTGGGAGGAGACCCAGTACTTC.

The sample holds a few counts of this clone. In DNA, the CDR3 is TGTGCCAGCAGCCAAGCAGGGGGCGCATCCTACGAGCAGTACTTC. As protein: CASSQAGGASYEQYF. The chain is built from TRBV14 and TRBJ2-7, with 8 nucleotides matching TRBD1. Germline V gives CDR1 SGHDN, CDR2 FVKESK. Trimming cost V 1 base and J 1 base; bases outside gene matches: 3. CDR3 length equals 15 residues.

This clone was seen once. The V call is TRBV27, the J call TRBJ2-7; D might be TRBD1 (6 bases). V shed 7 bases and J shed 2 bases, with 21 bases lying between them. The CDR3 totals 16 residues. Germline V gene lookup returns CDR1 MNHEY and CDR2 SMNVEV (reference sequence). CDR3 coding DNA: TGTGCCAGCACAAATCAAAGGTCAGGGGCCGCCTACGAGCAGTACTTC. Protein sequence: CASTNQRSGAAYEQYF.

The chain is built from TRBV6-5 and TRBJ1-4, with D unclear. CDR3 size: 16 residues. CDR1 and CDR2 from the germline V gene are MNHEY and SVGAGI. The germline V and J ends were trimmed by 0 bases and 8 bases, with 16 bases remaining between them. The CDR3 DNA reads as TGTGCCAGCAGTTACTCGAGAGCCCGCGTCGCGGAAAAACTGTTTTTT. It specifies CASSYSRARVAEKLFF.

This clone was observed a handful of times. This sequence joins TRBV2 and TRBJ1-2, with 9 bases identical to TRBD1. The CDR3 sequence is 14 residues long. Germline CDR1 is SNHLY and CDR2 is FYNNEI. V gave up 4 bases and J gave up 4 bases; unmatched junction bases: 4. Written as DNA, the CDR3 is TGTGCCAGCAGTGCTACAGGGGGCGGCTATGGCTACACCTTC. Encoded protein: CASSATGGGYGYTF.

The chain recombines TRBV19 with TRBJ1-1; 7 nucleotides align to TRBD1. V lost 2 bases and J lost 4; bases outside the gene matches: 4. Germline loops: CDR1 LNHDA, CDR2 SQIVND (reference sequence). This CDR3 has 14 amino acids. The CDR3 sequence is CASSILQGSTEAFF. The CDR3 nucleotides read TGTGCCAGTAGTATACTACAGGGGTCCACTGAAGCTTTCTTT.

This chain uses TRBV10-1 with TRBJ1-6; no firm D call. Germline CDR1 reads WNHNN; CDR2 reads SYGVQD (reference sequence). V was pared by 2 bases and J by 9 bases, with 8 bases between. There are 13 residues in the CDR3. CDR3 sequence: CASSERGSSPLHF. The CDR3 DNA sequence: TGCGCCAGCAGTGAGAGAGGTTCTTCACCCCTCCACTTT.

V gene TRBV5-1 combines with J gene TRBJ1-6; 10 bases line up with TRBD1. The CDR3 is made up of 15 amino acids. Germline lookup yields CDR1 SGHRS and CDR2 YFSETQ. V gave up 2 bases and J gave up 10 bases; unmatched junction bases: 6. DNA for the CDR3: TGCGCCAGCAGCTTTACCGGGACAGGGGAGTCACCCCTCCACTTT. Protein sequence: CASSFTGTGESPLHF.

The V call is TRBV19, the J call TRBJ1-2; 10 bases line up with TRBD1. Looked up from germline, CDR1 is LNHDA and CDR2 is SQIVND (reference sequence). The CDR3 is 14 residues long. The V gene end was trimmed by 5 bases and the J gene end by 8 bases; junction bases not matched to a gene: 8. The CDR3 DNA is TGTGCCAGTAGTTCGGGACAGGGGAGAGGAGGCTACACCTTC. Protein: CASSSGQGRGGYTF.

In this sample, this clone turned up once. The same CDR3 arises from other DNA sequences in this sample as well. The CDR3 nucleotides are TGTGCCAGCAGCCCTGGTTCGGGGGGCTACACCTTC. Amino acids: CASSPGSGGYTF. The gene calls are TRBV7-2 and TRBJ1-2; D remains ambiguous. Germline V gene lookup returns CDR1 SGHTA and CDR2 FQGNSA. This CDR3 region has 12 residues. With 5 bases removed from V and 8 bases from J, the gap between germline ends came to 12 bases.

The chain carries TRBV5-4 and TRBJ1-1; 7 positions agree with TRBD1. The V gene end was trimmed by 4 bases and the J gene end by 0 bases; junction bases not matched to a gene: 6. Germline CDR1 is SGHNT and CDR2 is YYREEE (reference sequence). This CDR3 is 15 amino acids long. CDR3 nucleotides: TGTGCCAGCAGCCCAGGACAGGTCATGAACACTGAAGCTTTCTTT. Protein: CASSPGQVMNTEAFF.

The chain carries TRBV7-2 and TRBJ2-7; 8 bases are shared with TRBD2. With 4 bases clipped from V and 4 bases from J, the junction kept 9 bases outside the gene matches. Germline assignment: CDR1 SGHTA and CDR2 FQGNSA. This CDR3 spans 15 amino acids. The CDR3 sequence is CASSSLAESFYEQYF. CDR3 DNA: TGTGCCAGCAGCTCACTAGCGGAGTCGTTTTACGAGCAGTACTTC.

The chain joins TRBV9 to TRBJ2-2, with 8 positions matching TRBD2. There are 20 residues in the CDR3. After removal of 4 bases from V and 6 bases from J, the junction contained 23 bases not matched to a gene. Germline CDR1 SGDLS, CDR2 YYNGEE. The CDR3 DNA reads TGTGCCAGCAGCCCGATCGATACTCCTGGTTTAGCGGGAATGCCCGGGGAGCTGTTTTTT. It specifies CASSPIDTPGLAGMPGELFF.

In this sample, this clone turned up once. The chain employs TRBV20-1 and TRBJ2-1; TRBD2 matches at 9 bases. V shed 3 bases, J shed 8 bases, and the junction held 8 bases outside the gene matches. CDR1 is DFQATT and CDR2 is SNEGSKA in the germline V gene (reference sequence). CDR3 length equals 14 residues. The chain's CDR3 is CSASRTGGRDEQFF. For the CDR3, the DNA is TGCAGTGCTAGTCGTACGGGCGGGAGGGATGAGCAGTTCTTC.

V is TRBV2 and J is TRBJ1-2; D might be TRBD1 (5 bases). The CDR3 consists of 13 residues. V gave up 6 bases and J gave up 7 bases, with 15 bases separating them. Germline V lookup: CDR1 SNHLY, CDR2 FYNNEI. The CDR3 DNA follows: TGTGCCAGCAGCCGGATGGCGGGGGGTGGCTACACCTTC. It yields the protein CASSRMAGGGYTF. Variable domain in full (rest from reference TRBV2 and TRBJ1-2): EPEVTQTPSHQVTQMGQEVILRCVPISNHLYFYWYRQILGQKVEFLVSFYNNEISEKSEIFDDQFSVERPDGSNFTLKIRSTKLEDSAMYFCASSRMAGGGYTFGSGTRLTVV.

V and J are TRBV5-1 and TRBJ2-1, with 7 bases matching TRBD2. The germline V gene encodes CDR1 SGHRS and CDR2 YFSETQ. Trimming cost V 0 bases and J 7 bases; bases outside gene matches: 7. The CDR3 length is 15 residues. Written as DNA, the CDR3 is TGCGCCAGCAGCTTGGCCCAAAGCGGGGCAAATGAGCAGTTCTTC. It translates to CASSLAQSGANEQFF.

The CDR3 here is CASMGQDRGRNTEAFF. CDR3 coding DNA: TGTGCCAGCATGGGCCAGGACAGGGGGCGTAACACTGAAGCTTTCTTT. This rearrangement joins TRBV3-1 (or the pseudogene TRBV3-2) to TRBJ1-1; 11 positions agree with TRBD1. V was pared by 7 bases and J by 2 bases, with 9 bases of the junction left unmatched. From germline, CDR1 is LGHDT and CDR2 YNNKEL (reference sequence). The CDR3 consists of 16 residues.

This clone is a singleton in its sample. The rearrangement uses TRBV5-1 and TRBJ2-5; 8 nucleotides match TRBD2. CDR1 SGHRS and CDR2 YFSETQ come from the germline V gene. This CDR3 is 15 amino acids long. Trimming at V came to 5 bases and at J to 0 bases, leaving 6 bases not matched to a gene. Here the CDR3 DNA reads TGCGCCAGCAGGTTTAGCGGGACCAACCAAGAGACCCAGTACTTC. It is translated as CASRFSGTNQETQYF. The full variable domain, completed using reference TRBV5-1 and TRBJ2-5, is KAGVTQTPRYLIKTRGQQVTLSCSPISGHRSVSWYQQTPGQGLQFLFEYFSETQRNKGNFPGRFSGRQFSNSRSEMNVSTLELGDSALYLCASRFSGTNQETQYFGPGTRLLVL.

The V call is TRBV7-3, the J call TRBJ1-2, with TRBD1 matching 7 bases. Germline lookup yields CDR1 SGHTA and CDR2 FQGTGA. The CDR3 contains 14 residues. J was trimmed by 5 bases and V by 5 bases; bases with no gene match: 8. The CDR3 reads CASSPDRVGYGYTF. The CDR3 DNA follows: TGTGCCAGCAGCCCAGACAGGGTTGGGTATGGCTACACCTTC. Full variable domain (outside the CDR3, taken from reference TRBV7-3 and TRBJ1-2): GAGVSQTPSNKVTEKGKYVELRCDPISGHTALYWYRQSLGQGPEFLIYFQGTGAADDSGLPNDRFFAVRPEGSVSTLKIQRTERGDSAVYLCASSPDRVGYGYTFGSGTRLTVV.

This clone came up a few times. This chain connects TRBV5-4 to TRBJ1-1; TRBD1 agrees at 8 bases. Germline V gives CDR1 SGHNT, CDR2 YYREEE (reference sequence). V shed 4 bases and J 1 base; nucleotides not matched to a gene: 6. CDR3 length: 15 amino acids. The CDR3 nucleotides read TGTGCCAGCAGCATGAAGACAGGGGAGAACACTGAAGCTTTCTTT. This codes for CASSMKTGENTEAFF.

The rearrangement links TRBV2 to TRBJ1-4, with D tentatively TRBD1 (6 bases). Germline V lookup: CDR1 SNHLY, CDR2 FYNNEI. Trimming took off 4 bases at V and 5 bases at J, with 11 bases between the two ends. The CDR3 is made up of 14 amino acids. The DNA for the CDR3 is TGTGCCAGCAGTGCCAGAAGGGGGAATGAAAAACTGTTTTTT. It specifies CASSARRGNEKLFF.

The chain combines TRBV2 with TRBJ1-5, with 8 bases aligning to TRBD1. CDR3 length equals 15 residues. Germline CDR1 reads SNHLY; CDR2 reads FYNNEI. The ends lost 3 bases at V and 1 base at J; junction bases unmatched: 2. The CDR3, as DNA: TGTGCCAGCAGTGAGTGGACAGGGAGCAATCAGCCCCAGCATTTT. Translating gives CASSEWTGSNQPQHF.

The J gene is TRBJ1-2, the V gene TRBV7-6; 7 positions match TRBD1. The CDR3 runs 14 residues. The trim removed 2 bases at V and 4 bases at J, leaving 4 bases unmatched. Germline V lookup: CDR1 SGHVS, CDR2 FNYEAQ. CDR3 DNA: TGTGCCAGCAGCTTAACTGCAGGGGGCTATGGCTACACCTTC. Amino acids: CASSLTAGGYGYTF.

This chain links TRBV19 with TRBJ2-5; 10 nucleotides align to TRBD1. Germline V gene data show CDR1 as LNHDA and CDR2 as SQIVND (reference sequence). The CDR3 contains 16 residues. V lost 5 bases to trimming and J lost 5 bases; unmatched junction nucleotides: 11. DNA for the CDR3: TGTGCCAGTAGTCTTTTCGACCGGGACAGGGGTGAGACCCAGTACTTC. Protein product: CASSLFDRDRGETQYF.

This chain joins TRBV2 and TRBJ2-3; no reliable D call. Deletions cut 1 base from V and 4 bases from J, with 9 bases between. The V gene's germline CDR1 is SNHLY and CDR2 FYNNEI. The CDR3 extends over 14 amino acids. CDR3: CASSEGLYADTQYF. CDR3 DNA: TGTGCCAGCAGTGAAGGACTCTACGCAGATACGCAGTATTTT.

The rearrangement uses TRBV5-1 and TRBJ1-4; D ambiguous. Trimming pared 7 bases from V and 5 bases from J, leaving 18 bases between. CDR1 and CDR2 from the germline V gene are SGHRS and YFSETQ. CDR3 length equals 15 residues. In DNA, the CDR3 is TGCGCCAGCTATCCCGGAACAGCCGCGAATGAAAAACTGTTTTTT. This translates into CASYPGTAANEKLFF.

This rearrangement joins TRBV5-6 to TRBJ1-5; D unclear. V was pared by 4 bases and J by 1 base, with 6 bases between. CDR3 length: 13 residues. Germline loops: CDR1 SGHDT, CDR2 YYEEEE. CDR3 nucleotide sequence: TGTGCCAGCAGCCGACTGAGCAATCAGCCCCAGCATTTT. Protein sequence: CASSRLSNQPQHF. Full variable domain (remainder filled in from reference TRBV5-6 and TRBJ1-5): DAGVTQSPTHLIKTRGQQVTLRCSPKSGHDTVSWYQQALGQGPQFIFQYYEEEERQRGNFPDRFSGHQFPNYSSELNVNALLLGDSALYLCASSRLSNQPQHFGDGTRLSIL.

CDR3 loop: CASSLRGEQYF. The CDR3 DNA is TGTGCCAGCAGTTTACGAGGAGAGCAGTACTTC. The V and J genes are TRBV28 and TRBJ2-7; D is uncertain. CDR3 length equals 11 residues. Germline CDR1 and CDR2: MDHEN and SYDVKM. Trimming pared 2 bases from V and 7 bases from J, leaving 6 bases between. Variable domain in full (rest from reference TRBV28 and TRBJ2-7): DVKVTQSSRYLVKRTGEKVFLECVQDMDHENMFWYRQDPGLGLRLIYFSYDVKMKEKGDIPEGYSVSREKKERFSLILESASTNQTSMYLCASSLRGEQYFGPGTRLTVT.